Below are 29 T cell receptor beta chains sequenced from a single sample in a study of blood T cell repertoires in COVID-19. Libraries were prepared by immunoSEQ multiplex PCR; TCRdb keeps only in-frame clonotypes and omits some of them. The table includes tens of thousands of clones, roughly 86% detected once. The sequenced sample consisted of peripheral blood. These receptors came from an elderly man with active or convalescent COVID-19.

The chain employs TRBV3-1 (or the pseudogene TRBV3-2) and TRBJ2-3; D is perhaps TRBD2 (6 bases). From germline, CDR1 is LGHDT and CDR2 YNNKEL (reference sequence). Deletions cut 3 bases from V and 6 bases from J, with 13 bases between. The length of the CDR3 is 14 residues. CDR3 sequence reads: CASSQFGGWDTQYF. CDR3 nucleotides: TGTGCCAGCAGCCAGTTTGGGGGGTGGGATACGCAGTATTTT.

V gene TRBV7-9 combines with J gene TRBJ1-1; D perhaps matches TRBD1 (5 bases). The CDR3 extends over 13 amino acids. The V gene's germline CDR1 is SEHNR and CDR2 FQNEAQ (reference sequence). Trimming left V 3 bases short and J 4 bases short, with 9 bases between. CDR3 loop: CASSFLGATEAFF. In nucleotides, the CDR3 is TGTGCCAGCAGCTTCCTAGGGGCCACTGAAGCTTTCTTT.

The chain has TRBV27 and TRBJ1-1, with D unresolved. Trimming pared 6 bases from V and 8 bases from J, leaving 19 bases between. This CDR3 comprises 14 residues. Per the germline V gene, CDR1 is MNHEY and CDR2 is SMNVEV (reference sequence). The CDR3 region is CASSRVLEGAEAFF. DNA for the CDR3: TGTGCCAGCAGCCGTGTTTTGGAGGGAGCAGAAGCTTTCTTT.

The count of this clone is one. CDR3 protein: CAIRGQGNSPLHF. The CDR3 coding sequence is TGTGCCATCAGGGGACAGGGAAATTCACCCCTCCACTTT. The chain has TRBV10-3 and TRBJ1-6; 9 bases are shared with TRBD1. The junction had 1 base not matched to a gene; V was cut back by 6 bases and J by 7 bases. Germline V gene data show CDR1 as ENHRY and CDR2 as SYGVKD. CDR3 length: 13 amino acids.

This clone occurred once. The rearrangement links TRBV11-3 to TRBJ1-1; TRBD1 might be the D (6 bases). V was clipped by 5 bases and J by 4 bases, with 14 bases between them. Germline CDR1 and CDR2: SGHNT and YENEEA. This CDR3 contains 14 residues. The CDR3 loop reads CASSTGTRATEAFF. The DNA for the CDR3 is TGTGCCAGCAGCACCGGGACAAGGGCCACTGAAGCTTTCTTT.

The chain has TRBV10-1 and TRBJ1-2; D gene ambiguous. Germline-derived CDR1 and CDR2 are WNHNN and SYGVQD (reference sequence). V was shortened by 8 bases and J by 6 bases, with 10 bases between the two germline ends. The CDR3 contains 11 residues. This chain's CDR3 is CASDFGDGYTF. CDR3 DNA sequence: TGCGCCAGCGATTTCGGGGATGGCTACACCTTC.

In its sample, this clone was seen once. V usage is TRBV10-3 and J usage is TRBJ2-7; the match to TRBD1 covers 7 bases. Germline CDR1 and CDR2: ENHRY and SYGVKD. V was clipped by 4 bases and J by 6 bases; unmatched bases: 9. The CDR3 extends over 14 amino acids. The CDR3 loop reads CAISGNRGSSEQYV. CDR3 DNA: TGTGCCATCAGTGGAAACAGGGGTTCAAGCGAGCAGTACGTC.

This chain links TRBV6-5 with TRBJ2-7, with 8 bases lining up with TRBD1. The CDR3 runs 13 residues. Germline loops: CDR1 MNHEY, CDR2 SVGAGI. The V segment lost 5 bases and the J segment 6 bases; nucleotides outside the gene matches: 6. CDR3 loop: CASSRKQGGEQYV. In DNA form, the CDR3 reads TGTGCCAGCAGTCGGAAACAGGGGGGCGAGCAGTACGTC.

The gene calls are TRBV20-1 and TRBJ2-3; D unclear. The germline V gene has CDR1 DFQATT and CDR2 SNEGSKA (reference sequence). This CDR3 region has 11 residues. Trimming removed 3 bases from V and 4 bases from J, with 5 bases in between. The CDR3 loop reads CSASRADTQYF. CDR3 in DNA: TGCAGTGCTAGTCGCGCAGATACGCAGTATTTT.

This clone has only one observation. The V and J genes are TRBV2 and TRBJ1-4, with unresolved D. Germline CDR1 reads SNHLY; CDR2 reads FYNNEI. This CDR3 is 16 amino acids long. V was shortened by 6 bases and J by 4 bases, with 18 bases between the two germline ends. CDR3 nucleotides: TGTGCCAGCAGCCCCTCTCGAAGGAGATATAATGAAAAACTGTTTTTT. It is translated as CASSPSRRRYNEKLFF. The whole variable domain, remainder taken from reference TRBV2 and TRBJ1-4, is EPEVTQTPSHQVTQMGQEVILRCVPISNHLYFYWYRQILGQKVEFLVSFYNNEISEKSEIFDDQFSVERPDGSNFTLKIRSTKLEDSAMYFCASSPSRRRYNEKLFFGSGTQLSVL.

CDR3 sequence (DNA): TGTGCCAGCAGCTTCGGACAACCAGGTGCAGATACGCAGTATTTT. It specifies CASSFGQPGADTQYF. The chain combines TRBV5-8 with TRBJ2-3, with D perhaps TRBD1 (5 bases). Germline V gene lookup returns CDR1 SGHTS and CDR2 YDEGEE. The CDR3 has 15 residues. V was pared by 2 bases and J by 4 bases, with 14 bases between.

This chain connects TRBV3-1 (or the pseudogene TRBV3-2) to TRBJ1-1, with D unresolved. CDR1 LGHDT and CDR2 YNNKEL come from the germline V gene (reference sequence). This CDR3 region has 12 residues. Trimming cost V 1 base and J 7 bases, with 7 bases left between them. CDR3 loop: CASSQGAVEAFF. The DNA for the CDR3 is TGTGCCAGCAGCCAAGGGGCAGTTGAAGCTTTCTTT.

The V call is TRBV11-3, the J call TRBJ2-3; 8 bases are a match to TRBD2. CDR1 and CDR2 (germline): SGHNT, YENEEA. V was clipped by 5 bases and J by 1 base; unmatched bases: 5. The CDR3 has 15 amino acids. CDR3 residues: CASSLLTSGTDTQYF. The CDR3 coding sequence is TGTGCCAGCAGCCTGCTGACTAGCGGCACAGATACGCAGTATTTT.

This clone was recorded only once. The V gene is TRBV10-1, the J gene TRBJ2-1; 7 nucleotides agree with TRBD2. V dropped 2 bases and J dropped 14; count of bases not matched to a gene: 12. Germline V CDR1 and CDR2: WNHNN, SYGVQD (reference sequence). This CDR3 has 14 amino acids. The chain's CDR3 is CASSEKAGEPSKFF. The CDR3 DNA sequence: TGCGCCAGCAGTGAGAAGGCGGGAGAGCCCTCAAAGTTCTTC.

This clone was seen just once. The chain has TRBV4-2 and TRBJ2-5; TRBD2 matches at 9 bases. The CDR3 is 14 residues long. The trim removed 4 bases at V and 5 bases at J, leaving 5 bases unmatched. Per the germline V gene, CDR1 is LGHNA and CDR2 is YNFKEQ. CDR3 coding DNA: TGTGCCAGCAGCCCTGGACTAGCGACGGAGACCCAGTACTTC. As protein: CASSPGLATETQYF.

This clone was counted a few times. The chain couples TRBV9 to TRBJ2-1; 14 bases map to TRBD2. Germline V gives CDR1 SGDLS, CDR2 YYNGEE. The CDR3 is 18 residues long. The trim removed 3 bases at V and 9 bases at J, leaving 14 bases unmatched. For the CDR3, the DNA is TGTGCCAGCAGCGCTACGACTAGCGGGAGGGCCGGGGGTAGTGAGCAGTTCTTC. Translation: CASSATTSGRAGGSEQFF.

V and J are TRBV7-8 and TRBJ2-5; the match to TRBD1 covers 8 bases. Germline V gene lookup returns CDR1 SGHVS and CDR2 FQNEAQ. Losses at the gene ends were 4 bases for V and 4 bases for J; bases not matched to a gene: 8. The CDR3 extends over 15 amino acids. CDR3 coding DNA: TGTGCCAGCAGCTCGAGGTCAGGGGGCGGAGAGACCCAGTACTTC. Its translation: CASSSRSGGGETQYF. The entire variable domain, with the rest obtained from reference TRBV7-8 and TRBJ2-5, is as follows: GAGVSQSPRYKVAKRGQDVALRCDPISGHVSLFWYQQALGQGPEFLTYFQNEAQLDKSGLPSDRFFAERPEGSVSTLKIQRTQQEDSAVYLCASSSRSGGGETQYFGPGTRLLVL.

The J gene is TRBJ1-2, the V gene TRBV5-4; 9 bases line up with TRBD1. The V segment lost 3 bases and the J segment 4 bases; nucleotides outside the gene matches: 7. Germline V CDR1 and CDR2: SGHNT, YYREEE (reference sequence). There are 15 residues in the CDR3. CDR3 sequence reads: CASSSRTGEAYGYTF. CDR3 bases: TGTGCCAGCAGCTCCCGGACAGGGGAGGCCTATGGCTACACCTTC.

The rearrangement uses TRBV28 and TRBJ1-2; 9 positions match TRBD1. The CDR3 loop spans 16 amino acids. The germline gives CDR1 MDHEN, CDR2 SYDVKM. V shed 4 bases, J shed 9 bases, and the junction held 15 bases outside the gene matches. CDR3 protein: CASSYAPRTGAGSYTF. The CDR3 DNA follows: TGTGCCAGCAGTTACGCACCACGGACAGGGGCAGGAAGCTACACCTTC.

The chain has TRBV4-1 and TRBJ1-3, with D uncertain. V gave up 4 bases and J gave up 1 base, with 17 bases separating them. CDR1 MGHRA and CDR2 YSYEKL come from the germline V gene. The CDR3 has 17 residues. CDR3 protein: CASSPEITGRSGNTIYF. In nucleotides, the CDR3 is TGCGCCAGCAGCCCAGAAATAACCGGGAGATCTGGAAACACCATATATTTT.

The chain has TRBV5-5 and TRBJ1-2, with 8 bases matching TRBD1. The ends lost 4 bases at V and 5 bases at J; junction bases unmatched: 13. CDR3 length: 16 residues. CDR1 is SGHKS, CDR2 YYEKEE, per germline (reference sequence). Written as DNA, the CDR3 is TGTGCCAGCAGCACTCAGGGGGCGAGCGGTCGGTATGGCTACACCTTC. Protein product: CASSTQGASGRYGYTF.

The chain links TRBV30 to TRBJ2-2, with a weak D call TRBD2 (5 bases). Looked up from germline, CDR1 is GTSNPN and CDR2 is SVGIG (reference sequence). The CDR3 runs to 15 residues. V lost 6 bases and J 0 bases, leaving 14 bases between the germline ends. For the CDR3, the DNA is TGTGCCTGTCGGAGGTTCAGCACGAACACCGGGGAGCTGTTTTTT. Amino acids: CACRRFSTNTGELFF.

The CDR3 reads CASSQSRDRRMWAFF. The CDR3 nucleotides are TGTGCCAGCTCACAAAGCCGGGACAGGCGTATGTGGGCTTTCTTT. The J gene is TRBJ1-1, the V gene TRBV18; 8 bases are a match to TRBD1. The junction had 15 bases not matched to a gene; V was cut back by 4 bases and J by 11 bases. The CDR3 totals 15 residues. Germline CDR1 and CDR2: KGHSH and LQKENI.

The chain couples TRBV15 to TRBJ1-5, with 7 bases lining up with TRBD1. Germline loops: CDR1 LNHNV, CDR2 YYDKDF (reference sequence). After removal of 11 bases from V and 7 bases from J, the junction contained 8 bases not matched to a gene. This CDR3 has 12 amino acids. The chain's CDR3 is CASGGRGQPQHF. Written as DNA, the CDR3 is TGTGCCTCAGGGGGTAGAGGCCAGCCCCAGCATTTT.

The chain combines TRBV7-9 with TRBJ1-2; weak D call: TRBD1 (6 bases). Germline-derived CDR1 and CDR2 are SEHNR and FQNEAQ (reference sequence). CDR3 length: 15 residues. Trimming took off 7 bases at V and 8 bases at J, with 23 bases between the two ends. Here the CDR3 reads CASIRSGATNEGYTF. CDR3 nucleotides: TGTGCCAGCATAAGATCAGGGGCGACCAATGAAGGCTACACCTTC.

The genes are TRBV6-6 and TRBJ1-6; possibly TRBD1 for D (5 bases). Germline lookup yields CDR1 MNHNY and CDR2 SVGAGI (reference sequence). The CDR3 totals 14 residues. Trimming stripped 6 bases from V and 5 bases from J, with 11 bases between. This chain's CDR3 is CASSETANNSPLHF. The CDR3 bases are TGTGCCAGCAGCGAGACAGCGAATAATTCACCCCTCCACTTT.

The chain combines TRBV19 with TRBJ1-2; D might be TRBD1 (6 bases). This CDR3 is built from 17 residues. Germline values: CDR1 LNHDA, CDR2 SQIVND (reference sequence). The germline V and J ends were trimmed by 4 bases and 4 bases, with 22 bases remaining between them. The CDR3, as DNA: TGTGCCAGTAGTACCACCAGGGGAATAGGTTCTTCCTATGGCTACACCTTC. This gives the protein CASSTTRGIGSSYGYTF.

The V call is TRBV6-5, the J call TRBJ2-7, with D perhaps TRBD2 (5 bases). V lost 10 bases to trimming and J lost 6 bases, with 16 bases between them. Germline assignment: CDR1 MNHEY and CDR2 SVGAGI. This CDR3 is 12 amino acids long. The CDR3 sequence is CATRNGVSEQYV. CDR3 DNA: TGTGCCACCCGGAACGGGGTGAGCGAGCAGTACGTC.

The genes are TRBV6-5 and TRBJ2-7; 8 bases map to TRBD1. CDR3 length: 15 amino acids. Per germline, CDR1 MNHEY and CDR2 SVGAGI. V shed 2 bases, J shed 4 bases, and the junction held 7 bases outside the gene matches. The CDR3 sequence: CASSYPRQGWYEQYV. The DNA of the CDR3 is TGTGCCAGCAGTTACCCGAGACAGGGGTGGTACGAGCAGTACGTC.